This T cell receptor beta chain derives from a study of CD8 T cells in ankylosing spondylitis. Whole-study results and caveats: Within matched ankylosing spondylitis synovial fluid, disease-linked clones were reportedly significantly enriched. Prior work had noted some motif variants in reactive arthritis blood and synovial fluid. Characteristic of ankylosing spondylitis blood, it appeared, was a TCR beta motif comprising eight highly homologous variants. Those disease-linked clones were CD8+; they were also relatively rare in peripheral blood.

This clonotype was observed a few times. Its antigen is not known. TCRdb called the 5' RACE reads again in MiXCR, with one record for every CDR3 protein. The data hold some 120,000 distinct CDR3 sequences, with approximately 15% observed a single time. The CDR3 has 13 residues. CDR1 and CDR2 from the germline V gene are MNHNS and SASEGT. Unmatched junction bases numbered 5, after V lost 5 bases and J lost 5 bases. This TCR was recovered from a female donor with ankylosing spondylitis or in good health (not recorded which). This chain joins TRBV6-1 and TRBJ2-7; the match to TRBD1 covers 8 bases. Sequences were obtained from blood, either unsorted or a sorted T cell fraction (not recorded which). The CDR3 sequence: CASSRTGTNEQYF. The CDR3 coding sequence is TGTGCCAGCAGTCGGACAGGGACGAACGAGCAGTACTTC.